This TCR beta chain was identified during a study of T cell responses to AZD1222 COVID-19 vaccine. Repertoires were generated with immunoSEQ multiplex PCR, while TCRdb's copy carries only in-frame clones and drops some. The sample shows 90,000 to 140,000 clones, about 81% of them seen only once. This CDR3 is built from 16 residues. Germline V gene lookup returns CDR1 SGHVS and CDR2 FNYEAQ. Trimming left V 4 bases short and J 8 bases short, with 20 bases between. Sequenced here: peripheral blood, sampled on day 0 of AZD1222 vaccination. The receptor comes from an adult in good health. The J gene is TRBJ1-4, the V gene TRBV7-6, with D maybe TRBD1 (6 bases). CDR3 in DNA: TGTGCCAGCAGCTCACGACAGGCCGCCCGTTGGGAAAAACTGTTTTTT. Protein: CASSSRQAARWEKLFF.